This T cell receptor beta chain came from a study of CD8+ T cells in alopecia areata. Study in general: For the treated group, dosing was oral tofacitinib at 5 to 10 mg twice daily. General study findings and limits: Clonality was higher in lesional than normal scalp, especially in alopecia totalis/universalis. In patients, TCRs were shared less clearly than in mice, and HLA may possibly be involved. Normal skin's resident alphabeta T cells are also sequenced in scalp samples.

RNA extraction was followed by reverse transcription into cDNA, which acted as the sequencing template. This table comes from immunoSEQ multiplex PCR, and its TCRdb copy is limited to in-frame clones, with some not included. The data show more than 200,000 clones, roughly two thirds seen once. To note about this clone: Its matching antigen is unknown.

This receptor was identified in a human donor with alopecia areata. The sequencing here drew on CD4+ T cells sorted from blood, taken at week 0.

In DNA form, the CDR3 reads TGTGCCAGCAGCCCTGGGACAGCCCAAGAGACCCAGTACTTC. Encoded protein: CASSPGTAQETQYF. This chain links TRBV5-4 with TRBJ2-5; 7 bases align to TRBD1. Germline-derived CDR1 and CDR2 are SGHNT and YYREEE (reference sequence). The CDR3 contains 14 residues. V shed 4 bases and J 1 base; nucleotides not matched to a gene: 4.